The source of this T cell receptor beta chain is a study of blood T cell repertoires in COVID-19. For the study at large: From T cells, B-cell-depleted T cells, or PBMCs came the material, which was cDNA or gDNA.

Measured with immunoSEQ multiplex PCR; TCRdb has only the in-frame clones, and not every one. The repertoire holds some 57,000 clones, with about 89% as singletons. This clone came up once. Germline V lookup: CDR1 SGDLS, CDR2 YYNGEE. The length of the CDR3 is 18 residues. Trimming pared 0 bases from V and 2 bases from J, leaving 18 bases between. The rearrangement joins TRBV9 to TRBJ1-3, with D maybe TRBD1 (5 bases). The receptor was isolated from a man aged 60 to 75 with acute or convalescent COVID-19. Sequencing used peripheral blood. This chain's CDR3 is CASSVALVGEQAGNTIYF. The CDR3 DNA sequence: TGTGCCAGCAGCGTAGCTCTTGTTGGGGAACAGGCTGGAAACACCATATATTTT.